This is a list of T cell receptor beta chains from one sample in a study of cytomegalovirus exposure and HLA in healthy donors. TCRdb keeps only in-frame clones here, not all; method: immunoSEQ multiplex PCR. The sample records around 180,000 clones, around 81% being singletons. Sequenced: PBMCs. These receptors were obtained from a young woman in good health and CMV-seropositive. Both conserved end residues are trimmed from each CDR3.

J: TRBJ1-5; length: 11; V: TRBV4-1; CDR3: ASSQDPVQPQH
J: TRBJ2-4; length: 13; V: TRBV7-2; CDR3: ASSLDPGRGNIQY
J: TRBJ2-3; length: 10; V: TRBV7-8; CDR3: ASSARADTQY
J: TRBJ1-1; length: 10; V: TRBV6-1; CDR3: ASRRQDRVAF
J: TRBJ1-2; length: 13; V: TRBV28; CDR3: ASSLIGTGGFGYT
J: TRBJ1-6; length: 13; V: TRBV6-1; CDR3: ASRAGTGSISPLH
J: TRBJ1-5; length: 12; V: TRBV19; CDR3: ASSRGYGNQPQH
J: TRBJ2-3; length: 12; V: TRBV19; CDR3: ASSIRGGADTQY
J: TRBJ1-1; length: 11; V: TRBV11-2; CDR3: ASSLAMDTEAF
J: TRBJ1-3; length: 11; V: TRBV29-1; CDR3: SAGGISGNTIY
J: TRBJ2-2; length: 15; V: TRBV19; CDR3: ASSILSMTGVTGELF
J: TRBJ1-5; length: 13; V: TRBV28; CDR3: ASSLVLQILSAQH
J: TRBJ2-1; length: 13; V: TRBV6-5; CDR3: ASRNDRGVTNEQF
J: TRBJ1-1; length: 12; V: TRBV11-2; CDR3: ASSRTGGFTEAF
J: TRBJ2-5; length: 15; V: TRBV4-2; CDR3: ASSRTRGAGMQETQY
J: TRBJ1-3; length: 13; V: TRBV4-2; CDR3: ASSPLRGYGNTIY
J: TRBJ1-1; length: 11; V: TRBV28; CDR3: ASRPPGNTEAF
J: TRBJ2-3; length: 14; V: TRBV7-9; CDR3: ASSLSDGFTPDTQY
J: TRBJ2-3; length: 13; V: TRBV9; CDR3: ASSVEEGSTDTQY
J: TRBJ2-7; length: 12; V: TRBV5-1; CDR3: ASVEGRPPYEQY
J: TRBJ1-5; length: 13; V: TRBV28; CDR3: ASSLDRSTNQPQH
J: TRBJ1-1; length: 12; V: TRBV5-5; CDR3: ASNFGAGNTEAF
J: TRBJ1-5; length: 15; V: TRBV27; CDR3: ASSPGTGFPPNQPQH
J: TRBJ2-2; length: 12; V: TRBV7-9; CDR3: ASSPTQGGGELF
J: TRBJ2-1; length: 12; V: TRBV7-2; CDR3: ASMPGHIYNEQF
J: TRBJ1-1; length: 10; V: TRBV30; CDR3: AWIHVNTEAF
J: TRBJ2-1; length: 13; V: TRBV2; CDR3: ASRETDTTYNEQF
J: TRBJ2-4; length: 13; V: TRBV18; CDR3: ASSPQGASKNIQY
J: TRBJ1-2; length: 11; V: TRBV5-6; CDR3: ASSLDQGYGYT
J: TRBJ1-2; length: 11; V: TRBV27; CDR3: ASSLGQGYGYT
J: TRBJ1-6; length: 12; V: TRBV5-6; CDR3: ASRHGGSGSPLH
J: TRBJ2-1; length: 14; V: TRBV6-1; CDR3: ASSEYLAGGEREQF
J: TRBJ1-3; length: 12; V: TRBV6-6; CDR3: ASSPLSSGNTIY
J: TRBJ2-5; length: 13; V: TRBV6-5; CDR3: ASSYYGVAAETQY
J: TRBJ1-5; length: 11; V: TRBV30; CDR3: AWSQGPTTPQH
J: TRBJ1-2; length: 9; V: TRBV7-9; CDR3: ASSVTGGYT
J: TRBJ1-4; length: 13; V: TRBV6-5; CDR3: ASSYYGTGDEKLF